These 10 T cell receptor beta chains came from one sample sequenced in a study of blood T cell repertoires in COVID-19. Some clones are missing from TCRdb's copy, which holds only in-frame ones; the method was immunoSEQ multiplex PCR. This sample carries around 260,000 clones, about 90% of them seen once, and the ten largest clones take 2% to 3%. Sample: peripheral blood. Receptor source: a woman between 50 and 59 years old with acute or convalescent COVID-19.

V usage is TRBV7-8 and J usage is TRBJ2-7; the match to TRBD1 covers 8 bases. This CDR3 is built from 15 residues. In germline, CDR1 is SGHVS, CDR2 FQNEAQ. The J segment lost 0 bases and the V segment lost 5 bases, leaving 6 bases of the junction unmatched. CDR3 nucleotide sequence: TGTGCCAGCAGCCACGAAACAGGGGGCTCCTACGAGCAGTACTTC. Residues: CASSHETGGSYEQYF.

The rearrangement joins TRBV9 to TRBJ2-3; the D gene is possibly TRBD2 (5 bases). Trimming removed 0 bases from V and 4 bases from J, with 15 bases in between. Germline CDR1 and CDR2: SGDLS and YYNGEE. This CDR3 is built from 16 residues. The chain's CDR3 is CASSVVSSLRADTQYF. CDR3 DNA sequence: TGTGCCAGCAGCGTAGTTTCCTCGTTGCGGGCAGATACGCAGTATTTT.

This clone is a singleton in its sample. The chain has TRBV5-6 and TRBJ2-7; 8 bases are shared with TRBD2. The J segment lost 5 bases and the V segment lost 0 bases, leaving 10 bases of the junction unmatched. CDR3 length equals 16 residues. Per the germline V gene, CDR1 is SGHDT and CDR2 is YYEEEE. Written as DNA, the CDR3 is TGTGCCAGCAGCTTGGAAGCGGGAGTCTTCTGGAACGAGCAGTACTTC. Translated: CASSLEAGVFWNEQYF. Full variable domain (rest looked up from reference TRBV5-6 and TRBJ2-7): DAGVTQSPTHLIKTRGQQVTLRCSPKSGHDTVSWYQQALGQGPQFIFQYYEEEERQRGNFPDRFSGHQFPNYSSELNVNALLLGDSALYLCASSLEAGVFWNEQYFGPGTRLTVT.

The chain has TRBV19 and TRBJ1-5; D is ambiguous. V lost 4 bases and J lost 4, with 11 bases in between. CDR3 length: 14 amino acids. From germline, CDR1 is LNHDA and CDR2 SQIVND (reference sequence). CDR3 bases: TGTGCCAGTAGTAGGTCGACTCCGAATCAGCCCCAGCATTTT. As protein: CASSRSTPNQPQHF.

The chain joins TRBV29-1 to TRBJ2-3; possible D gene TRBD2, 7 bases. The germline V gene has CDR1 SQVTM and CDR2 ANQGSEA. This CDR3 spans 15 amino acids. The germline V and J ends were trimmed by 8 bases and 4 bases, with 22 bases remaining between them. The CDR3 loop is CSIWEGGIEADTQYF. The CDR3 bases are TGCAGCATCTGGGAGGGGGGGATCGAGGCAGATACGCAGTATTTT.

V gene TRBV5-1 combines with J gene TRBJ2-6; D might be TRBD1 (6 bases). V was trimmed by 0 bases and J by 0 bases, leaving 10 bases between them. The CDR3 runs 17 residues. The germline V gene has CDR1 SGHRS and CDR2 YFSETQ. CDR3 amino acids: CASSLGRGNSGANVLTF. The CDR3 DNA is TGCGCCAGCAGCTTGGGTAGGGGGAACTCTGGGGCCAACGTCCTGACTTTC.

The V call is TRBV11-2, the J call TRBJ2-3; D ambiguous. V gave up 1 base and J gave up 0 bases, with 8 bases separating them. The CDR3 spans 15 residues. Germline lookup yields CDR1 SGHAT and CDR2 FQNNGV. CDR3 bases: TGTGCCAGCAGCTTAGTTTCAACTAGCACAGATACGCAGTATTTT. Its translation: CASSLVSTSTDTQYF.

The V call is TRBV7-6, the J call TRBJ1-2, with D possibly TRBD1 on 5 matching bases. Germline CDR1 SGHVS, CDR2 FNYEAQ. The CDR3 contains 15 residues. V dropped 0 bases and J dropped 8 bases, with 16 bases sitting between them. The CDR3 is CASSLAGPREIGYTF. CDR3 DNA sequence: TGTGCCAGCAGCTTAGCCGGCCCCAGGGAAATCGGCTACACCTTC.

This clone was picked up a small number of times. The V and J genes are TRBV3-1 (or the pseudogene TRBV3-2) and TRBJ1-1; D is unresolved. The CDR3 is 14 amino acids. Trimming left V 1 base short and J 6 bases short, with 12 bases between. Per the germline V gene, CDR1 is LGHDT and CDR2 is YNNKEL (reference sequence). The chain's CDR3 is CASSQVRGRAEAFF. The CDR3 coding sequence is TGTGCCAGCAGCCAAGTACGGGGTCGTGCTGAAGCTTTCTTT.

Only one count was recorded for this clone. The chain carries TRBV9 and TRBJ2-1; possibly TRBD2 for D (7 bases). CDR1 is SGDLS, CDR2 YYNGEE, per germline. V was pared by 0 bases and J by 7 bases, with 20 bases between. The CDR3 covers 17 residues. CDR3 DNA sequence: TGTGCCAGCAGCGTAGCTACTGGTTCCGGGGGGCTGAATGAGCAGTTCTTC. Protein: CASSVATGSGGLNEQFF.